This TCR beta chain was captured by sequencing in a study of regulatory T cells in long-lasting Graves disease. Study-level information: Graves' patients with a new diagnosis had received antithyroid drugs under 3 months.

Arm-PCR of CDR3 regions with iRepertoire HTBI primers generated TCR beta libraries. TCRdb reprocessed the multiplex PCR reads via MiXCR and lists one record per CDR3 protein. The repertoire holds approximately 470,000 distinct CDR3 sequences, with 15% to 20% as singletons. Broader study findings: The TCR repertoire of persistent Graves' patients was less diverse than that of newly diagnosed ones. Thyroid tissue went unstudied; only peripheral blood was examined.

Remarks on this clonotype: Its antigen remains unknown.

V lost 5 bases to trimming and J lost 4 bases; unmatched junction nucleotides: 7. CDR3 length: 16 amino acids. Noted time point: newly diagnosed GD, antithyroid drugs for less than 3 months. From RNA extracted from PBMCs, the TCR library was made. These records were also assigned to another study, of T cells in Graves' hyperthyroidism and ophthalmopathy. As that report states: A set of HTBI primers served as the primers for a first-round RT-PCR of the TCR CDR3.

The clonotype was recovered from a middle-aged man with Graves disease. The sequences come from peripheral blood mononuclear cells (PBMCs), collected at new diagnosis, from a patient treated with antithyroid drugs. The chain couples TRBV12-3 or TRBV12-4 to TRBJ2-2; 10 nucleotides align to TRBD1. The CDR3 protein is CASSVDRGAGTGELFF. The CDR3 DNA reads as TGTGCCAGCAGTGTGGACAGGGGGGCCGGCACCGGGGAGCTGTTTTTT.